The sequence of this T cell receptor (beta chain) was determined in a study of shared clonotypes between healthy human individuals. General study points: Sampling covered blood only; tissue repertoires likely differ.

For this clone: What it binds is not known.

Cells designated naive CD8 were CD45RO-negative and were positively selected for CCR7, with terminally differentiated effector memory CD45RA+ cells excluded. Produced via immunoSEQ multiplex PCR; TCRdb's table is partial and in-frame only. The sample lists around 560,000 clones; approximately 95% were seen once. The V gene lost 4 bases and the J gene lost 4 bases, with 10 bases spanning the gap. This CDR3 has 13 residues. Germline CDR1 SNHLY, CDR2 FYNNEI. The source is a woman in her thirties in good health. The V and J genes are TRBV2 and TRBJ1-1; D not certain. The specimen sequenced was naive CD8+ T cells sorted from blood. The CDR3 bases are TGTGCCAGCAGTGTATGGGAGAGCACTGAAGCTTTCTTT. Amino acids: CASSVWESTEAFF.